Presented here are 18 T cell receptor beta chains from one specimen sequenced in a study of patients and donors after allogeneic stem cell transplantation. TCRdb reprocessed the RT-PCR reads with MiXCR, giving one entry per CDR3 protein. The sample lists about 960,000 distinct CDR3 sequences; 15% to 20% were seen once. The sequenced material came from blood, either unsorted or a sorted T cell fraction (not recorded which). Every receptor here comes from a human donor who was either an allogeneic HSCT recipient or a stem cell or donor lymphocyte infusion donor (not recorded which). It is not recorded whose cells these are; they may come from a transplant donor.

CDR3 DNA: TGCAGTGCCGTCGGACGCGAGCAGTACTTC. Translating gives CSAVGREQYF. The chain links TRBV20-1 to TRBJ2-7; D ambiguous. The CDR3 loop spans 10 amino acids. The germline V gene encodes CDR1 DFQATT and CDR2 SNEGSKA (reference sequence). V shed 6 bases and J shed 6 bases, with 9 bases lying between them.

This clonotype was seen more than once but under ten times. V usage is TRBV10-3 and J usage is TRBJ2-3, with TRBD2 matching 9 bases. Germline CDR1 and CDR2: ENHRY and SYGVKD. Trimming removed 6 bases from V and 3 bases from J; junction bases left unmatched: 4. The CDR3 has 14 amino acids. The CDR3 loop is CAIRPRGGTDTQYF. The CDR3 bases are TGTGCCATCAGGCCGCGGGGGGGGACAGATACGCAGTATTTT.

The chain combines TRBV4-2 with TRBJ1-3; D not resolved. The CDR3 loop spans 13 amino acids. The germline gives CDR1 LGHNA, CDR2 YNFKEQ. V lost 6 bases and J lost 3, with 9 bases in between. In DNA, the CDR3 is TGTGCCAGCAGTCACCCTGATGGAAACACCATATATTTT. It is translated as CASSHPDGNTIYF.

The chain is built from TRBV30 and TRBJ1-2; no clear D gene. V lost 3 bases and J 1 base, leaving 9 bases between the germline ends. CDR3 size: 13 residues. CDR1 and CDR2 from the germline V gene are GTSNPN and SVGIG (reference sequence). CDR3 DNA sequence: TGTGCCTGGAGCAGATGGGGTAACTATGGCTACACCTTC. Encoded protein: CAWSRWGNYGYTF.

The V call is TRBV6-1, the J call TRBJ1-6; D call uncertain. The CDR3 sequence is 13 residues long. V lost 4 bases and J 7 bases, leaving 8 bases between the germline ends. The germline CDR1 and CDR2 sequences are MNHNS and SASEGT. The CDR3 bases are TGTGCCAGCAGTGGGGTCGCAAATTCACCCCTCCACTTT. Translated: CASSGVANSPLHF.

In this sample, this clonotype turned up a few times. J is TRBJ2-3 and V is TRBV5-1; 8 bases fit TRBD1. This CDR3 contains 16 residues. CDR1 SGHRS and CDR2 YFSETQ come from the germline V gene. With V trimmed by 0 bases and J by 5 bases, 8 bases remained unmatched. Here the CDR3 DNA reads TGCGCCAGCAGCTTGGTGCCCGACAGGGGCGGAGATACGCAGTATTTT. Amino acid sequence: CASSLVPDRGGDTQYF.

This clonotype was detected only a few times. The chain employs TRBV6-2 or TRBV6-3 and TRBJ2-3; no clear D gene. Germline V gives CDR1 MNHEY, CDR2 SVGEGT. The V gene lost 8 bases and the J gene lost 2 bases, with 8 bases spanning the gap. The CDR3 covers 12 residues. The DNA for the CDR3 is TGTGCCAGCGGTAATACCACAGATACGCAGTATTTT. Residues: CASGNTTDTQYF.

This clonotype was detected once. The V and J genes are TRBV4-2 and TRBJ1-3; D is unresolved. V gave up 1 base and J gave up 1 base, with 23 bases separating them. The germline V gene encodes CDR1 LGHNA and CDR2 YNFKEQ. The CDR3 loop spans 20 amino acids. The CDR3 sequence: CASSQGVSGSRQRSGNTIYF. CDR3 sequence (DNA): TGTGCCAGCAGCCAAGGAGTCTCCGGGAGTCGTCAGAGGTCTGGAAACACCATATATTTT.

The chain has TRBV25-1 and TRBJ2-3; 7 bases line up with TRBD1. V shed 6 bases, J shed 7 bases, and the junction held 13 bases outside the gene matches. This CDR3 spans 15 amino acids. Per the germline V gene, CDR1 is MGHDK and CDR2 is SYGVNS. The CDR3 coding sequence is TGTGCCAGCAGCTTTAGACAGGGATTGGGAAATACGCAGTATTTT. Translation: CASSFRQGLGNTQYF.

The rearrangement links TRBV20-1 to TRBJ1-2, with TRBD1 as a possible D gene (6 bases). Germline values: CDR1 DFQATT, CDR2 SNEGSKA (reference sequence). CDR3 length: 13 amino acids. Trimming removed 3 bases at V and 4 bases at J, with 12 bases between. CDR3 protein: CSAREGESYGYTF. The CDR3, as DNA: TGCAGTGCTAGGGAGGGGGAGAGCTATGGCTACACCTTC.

This clonotype was recorded at least ten times. CDR3 in amino acids: CSARDTGVGGYTF. CDR3 nucleotide sequence: TGCAGTGCTAGAGATACAGGGGTGGGGGGCTACACCTTC. This chain links TRBV20-1 with TRBJ1-2; 7 nucleotides align to TRBD1. J gave up 8 bases and V 0 bases, and 6 bases lay outside the gene matches. The length of the CDR3 is 13 residues. Germline V gene data show CDR1 as DFQATT and CDR2 as SNEGSKA (reference sequence).

This clonotype has more than one count but fewer than ten. The V call is TRBV30, the J call TRBJ2-1; maybe TRBD1 (6 bases). Trimming removed 4 bases from V and 5 bases from J, with 18 bases in between. The germline gives CDR1 GTSNPN, CDR2 SVGIG (reference sequence). This CDR3 contains 15 residues. The CDR3 is CAWTSTGRVDNEQFF. Here the CDR3 DNA reads TGTGCCTGGACTTCGACAGGACGGGTGGACAATGAGCAGTTCTTC.

This clonotype was seen repeatedly, ten times or more. The rearrangement joins TRBV12-3 or TRBV12-4 to TRBJ1-3; unclear D gene. Between the trimmed V and J ends, which lost 5 bases and 2 bases, there was a span of 4 bases. This CDR3 has 12 residues. CDR3 DNA: TGTGCCAGCAGTCCGACTGGAAACACCATATATTTT. As protein: CASSPTGNTIYF.

V and J are TRBV7-6 and TRBJ1-6, with 9 bases lining up with TRBD1. The ends lost 5 bases at V and 8 bases at J; junction bases unmatched: 10. Germline-derived CDR1 and CDR2 are SGHVS and FNYEAQ. The CDR3 sequence is 16 residues long. The CDR3 DNA reads TGTGCCAGCAGCCGTGGGACAGGGCTTCGGGATTCACCCCTCCACTTT. Amino acid sequence: CASSRGTGLRDSPLHF. Variable domain in full (rest from reference TRBV7-6 and TRBJ1-6): GAGVSQSPRYKVTKRGQDVALRCDPISGHVSLYWYRQALGQGPEFLTYFNYEAQQDKSGLPNDRFSAERPEGSISTLTIQRTEQRDSAMYRCASSRGTGLRDSPLHFGNGTRLTVT.

This clonotype was seen only a few times. This chain joins TRBV5-1 and TRBJ1-3; unclear D gene. The CDR3 has 12 residues. Germline lookup yields CDR1 SGHRS and CDR2 YFSETQ. V shed 1 base and J shed 8 bases, with 7 bases lying between them. The CDR3 sequence is CASSLKGDTIYF. DNA for the CDR3: TGCGCCAGCAGCTTGAAGGGAGACACCATATATTTT.

This chain connects TRBV6-2 or TRBV6-3 to TRBJ1-5; D not resolved. Deletions cut 3 bases from V and 0 bases from J, with 9 bases between. CDR1 and CDR2 (germline): MNHEY, SVGEGT. CDR3 length: 15 amino acids. The CDR3 DNA sequence: TGTGCCAGCAGTTATGCAGGCTATAGCAATCAGCCCCAGCATTTT. Amino acids: CASSYAGYSNQPQHF.

This clonotype was recorded a few times. This chain connects TRBV20-1 to TRBJ2-5, with 7 bases matching TRBD2. The CDR3 is 13 amino acids. V was clipped by 5 bases and J by 2 bases; unmatched bases: 5. CDR1 is DFQATT, CDR2 SNEGSKA, per germline (reference sequence). CDR3 in amino acids: CSAPLGLQETQYF. In DNA, the CDR3 is TGCAGTGCTCCGCTGGGACTACAAGAGACCCAGTACTTC.

This clonotype has more than one count but fewer than ten. This chain uses TRBV3-1 with TRBJ2-3; D tentatively reads TRBD1 or TRBD2 (6 bases each). The CDR3 is made up of 16 amino acids. CDR1 is LGHDT, CDR2 YNNKEL, per germline (reference sequence). Trimming took off 2 bases at V and 0 bases at J, with 12 bases between the two ends. The CDR3 nucleotides read TGTGCCAGCAGCCAAAGAGGGGGGCGTAGCACAGATACGCAGTATTTT. This sequence encodes CASSQRGGRSTDTQYF.